The T cell receptor beta chain under discussion was sequenced for a study of beta chain features in type 1 diabetes. Study observations and caveats: A moderate, significant TCRB CDR3 shortening appeared in type 1 diabetes across four CD4+ subsets. A potential PCR bias toward shorter templates would be equal in patient and control samples.

Expressed TCRB transcripts were sequenced because the isolated RNA had all been reverse transcribed beforehand. The table came from immunoSEQ multiplex PCR; TCRdb's copy has only in-frame clones and leaves some out. The sample yields 140,000 to 150,000 clones, 8% to 13% seen once. As for this clone: Antigen unknown. No DNA is shown, since the ends of the CDR3 on it are uncertain; the CDR3 is the one TCRdb lists.

The sample comprised naive CD4+ T cells from blood. The sequence was collected from a man aged 18 to 29 in good health.

CDR3: CASSKWGVGKNCFF. This chain connects TRBV21-1 to TRBJ1-4. TRBV21-1 is given as a pseudogene. Inclusive of both ends, the CDR3 amounts to 14 amino acids.